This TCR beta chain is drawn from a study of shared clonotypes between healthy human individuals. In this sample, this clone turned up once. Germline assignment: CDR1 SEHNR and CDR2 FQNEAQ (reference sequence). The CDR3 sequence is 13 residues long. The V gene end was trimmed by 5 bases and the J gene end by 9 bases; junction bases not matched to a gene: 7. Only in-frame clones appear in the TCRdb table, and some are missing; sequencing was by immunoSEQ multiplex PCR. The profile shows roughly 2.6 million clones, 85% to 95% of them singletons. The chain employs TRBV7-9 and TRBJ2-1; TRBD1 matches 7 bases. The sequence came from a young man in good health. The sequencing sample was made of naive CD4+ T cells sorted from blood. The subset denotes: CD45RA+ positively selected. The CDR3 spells CASSPEGAGEQFF. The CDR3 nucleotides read TGTGCCAGCAGCCCTGAGGGGGCAGGTGAGCAGTTCTTC.